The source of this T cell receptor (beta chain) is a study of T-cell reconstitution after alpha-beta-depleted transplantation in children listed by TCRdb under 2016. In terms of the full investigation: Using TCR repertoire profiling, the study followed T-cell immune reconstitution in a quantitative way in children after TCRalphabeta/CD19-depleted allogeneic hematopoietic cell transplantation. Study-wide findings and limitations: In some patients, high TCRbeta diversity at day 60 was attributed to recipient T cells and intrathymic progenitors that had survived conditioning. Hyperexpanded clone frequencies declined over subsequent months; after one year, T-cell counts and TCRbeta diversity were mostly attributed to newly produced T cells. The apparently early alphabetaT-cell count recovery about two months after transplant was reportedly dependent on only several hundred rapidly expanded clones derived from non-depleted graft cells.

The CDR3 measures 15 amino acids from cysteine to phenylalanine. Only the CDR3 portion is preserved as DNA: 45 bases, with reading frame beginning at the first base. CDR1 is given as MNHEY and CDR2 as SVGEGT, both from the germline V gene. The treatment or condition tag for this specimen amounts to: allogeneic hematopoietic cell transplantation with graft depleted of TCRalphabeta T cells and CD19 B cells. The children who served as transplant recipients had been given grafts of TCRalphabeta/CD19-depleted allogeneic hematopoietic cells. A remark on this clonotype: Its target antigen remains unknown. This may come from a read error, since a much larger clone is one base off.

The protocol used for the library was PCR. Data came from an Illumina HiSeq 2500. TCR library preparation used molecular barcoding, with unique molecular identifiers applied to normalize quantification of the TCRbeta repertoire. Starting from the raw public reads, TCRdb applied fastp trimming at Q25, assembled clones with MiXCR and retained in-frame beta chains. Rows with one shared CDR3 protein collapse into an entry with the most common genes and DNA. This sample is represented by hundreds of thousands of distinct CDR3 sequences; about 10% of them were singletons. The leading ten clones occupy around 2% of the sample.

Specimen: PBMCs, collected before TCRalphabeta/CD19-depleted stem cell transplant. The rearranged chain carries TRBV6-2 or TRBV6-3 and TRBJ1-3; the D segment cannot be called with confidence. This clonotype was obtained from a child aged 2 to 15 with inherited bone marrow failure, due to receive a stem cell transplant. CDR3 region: CSSTAASPSGNTIYF. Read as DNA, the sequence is TGTTCCAGCACCGCAGCGTCCCCATCTGGAAACACCATATATTTT.